This T cell receptor (beta chain) was obtained from a study of blood T cell repertoires in COVID-19. Study-level background: Donors in the United States, Italy and Spain gave samples during acute or convalescent COVID-19. PBMCs, B-cell-depleted T cells, or T cells provided the cDNA or gDNA that made up the material.

In the original processing: Nucleated cell counts were estimated from reference gene primer amplification. Here immunoSEQ multiplex PCR was the method, and the copy in TCRdb shows in-frame clones only, minus some. V, J and clone size are taken as reported in that table, and D and trimming were inferred from the DNA itself. The data show about 180,000 clones, roughly 89% seen once. Residents of over 20 US areas, aged about 18 to 95 years, made up the participants. Sequencing input: PBMCs or T cells enriched from blood (not recorded which). The TCR comes from a woman aged 40-49 years with acute COVID-19.

Here the CDR3 DNA reads TGTGCCAGCGGGAGACGAGGGCGAGAGACCCAGTACTTC. It translates to CASGRRGRETQYF. The rearrangement uses TRBV27 and TRBJ2-5, with D maybe TRBD2 (5 bases). Trimming removed 8 bases from V and 4 bases from J, with 14 bases in between. The CDR3 is made up of 13 amino acids. Germline V gene sequence: CDR1 MNHEY, CDR2 SMNVEV (reference sequence).